This T cell receptor (beta chain) originates from a study of blood T cell repertoires in COVID-19. Study details: The origin of the acute and convalescent COVID-19 samples was the United States, Italy and Spain. Sample material is recorded as cDNA or gDNA derived from T cells, B-cell-depleted T cells, or PBMCs.

Per the authors' pipeline: Amplifying reference gene primers gave estimates of nucleated cell counts. The repertoire was sequenced with immunoSEQ multiplex PCR; TCRdb's copy has only in-frame clones and lacks some. D and trimming were read from the DNA, whereas the V and J calls and clone size are those reported in that table. The sample holds about 43,000 clones, about 83% seen once. This clonotype originated in an elderly man in a cohort sampled during active COVID-19. Sequenced input: peripheral blood.

DNA of the CDR3: TGCGCCAGCAGTGAGCCCGGGACAGAACAAGAGACCCAGTACTTC. Translation gives CASSEPGTEQETQYF. The chain couples TRBV10-2 to TRBJ2-5, with 7 bases identical to TRBD1. In germline, CDR1 is WSHSY, CDR2 SAAADI. V lost 2 bases, J lost 2 bases, and 5 bases stayed unmatched. CDR3 size: 15 residues.